A single sample gave rise to the 32 T cell receptor beta chains below, sequenced in a study of cytomegalovirus exposure and HLA in healthy donors. In the PCR, 60 Vbeta and 13 Jbeta primers were used. The table came from immunoSEQ multiplex PCR; TCRdb's copy has only in-frame clones and leaves some out. The table shows 150,000 to 200,000 clones, with 68% occurring only once. Sample: PBMCs. These receptors were taken from a man between 50 and 59 years old in good health and CMV-seronegative.

This chain joins TRBV2 and TRBJ1-2, with D unclear. The CDR3 loop spans 15 amino acids. Germline loops: CDR1 SNHLY, CDR2 FYNNEI. Trimming stripped 5 bases from V and 2 bases from J, with 15 bases between. In nucleotides, the CDR3 is TGTGCCAGCAGTCAGAGAGAGTCCAGGAACTATGGCTACACCTTC. Protein product: CASSQRESRNYGYTF.

The rearrangement links TRBV15 to TRBJ2-7; D might be TRBD2 (7 bases). Germline values: CDR1 LNHNV, CDR2 YYDKDF (reference sequence). Trimming took 0 bases from V and 5 from J, leaving 23 bases between them. The CDR3 is made up of 18 amino acids. This chain's CDR3 is CATSRDYAFSGGAHEQYF. The CDR3 DNA sequence: TGTGCCACCAGCAGAGATTACGCCTTTTCGGGGGGCGCCCACGAGCAGTACTTC.

The rearrangement links TRBV19 to TRBJ1-1, with unresolved D. V lost 1 base and J 5 bases, leaving 11 bases between the germline ends. Germline lookup yields CDR1 LNHDA and CDR2 SQIVND (reference sequence). This CDR3 spans 14 amino acids. The CDR3 DNA reads as TGTGCCAGTAGTATAGCGGGGTTAGCAACTGAAGCTTTCTTT. Amino acids: CASSIAGLATEAFF.

CDR3 sequence reads: CASSPQRQNSNQPQHF. CDR3 nucleotides: TGTGCCAGCTCACCACAGAGACAGAATAGCAATCAGCCCCAGCATTTT. This chain joins TRBV18 and TRBJ1-5, with a weak D call TRBD1 (5 bases). This CDR3 contains 16 residues. Deletions cut 1 base from V and 0 bases from J, with 10 bases between. Germline V lookup: CDR1 KGHSH, CDR2 LQKENI.

The rearrangement links TRBV6-5 to TRBJ2-3, with D perhaps TRBD1 (6 bases). The V end lost 4 bases, the J end lost 3 bases, and 14 bases lay between the germline ends. CDR1 MNHEY and CDR2 SVGAGI come from the germline V gene. The length of the CDR3 is 15 residues. DNA for the CDR3: TGTGCCAGCAGTTTTAGGGGGACATATACAGATACGCAGTATTTT. This translates into CASSFRGTYTDTQYF.

This rearrangement joins TRBV6-1 to TRBJ1-4; 10 positions match TRBD1. Germline values: CDR1 MNHNS, CDR2 SASEGT. The CDR3 extends over 15 amino acids. J lost 8 bases, V lost 4 bases, and 7 bases had no gene match. CDR3 in amino acids: CASSADRGRSEKLFF. CDR3 DNA: TGTGCCAGCAGTGCCGACAGGGGGCGTTCGGAAAAACTGTTTTTT.

Written as DNA, the CDR3 is TGTGCCAGCAGCCGCGGGGGAGTGGGCACTGAAGCTTTCTTT. Translating it yields CASSRGGVGTEAFF. This chain joins TRBV6-6 and TRBJ1-1; D may be TRBD1 (5 bases). Germline V lookup: CDR1 MNHNY, CDR2 SVGAGI (reference sequence). CDR3 length: 14 residues. The germline V and J ends were trimmed by 6 bases and 4 bases, with 15 bases remaining between them.

This clone was observed a few times. The CDR3 sequence is CASSIPRLPDTEAFF. CDR3 DNA sequence: TGTGCCAGTAGTATACCTCGCCTACCCGACACTGAAGCTTTCTTT. This chain connects TRBV19 to TRBJ1-1, with D uncertain. Germline CDR1 and CDR2: LNHDA and SQIVND (reference sequence). The length of the CDR3 is 15 residues. The V end was cut by 2 bases, the J end by 3 bases, with 13 bases between. Variable domain in full (rest from reference TRBV19 and TRBJ1-1): DGGITQSPKYLFRKEGQNVTLSCEQNLNHDAMYWYRQDPGQGLRLIYYSQIVNDFQKGDIAEGYSVSREKKESFPLTVTSAQKNPTAFYLCASSIPRLPDTEAFFGQGTRLTVV.

The chain couples TRBV27 to TRBJ1-5; 8 bases agree with TRBD1. The CDR3 is 16 amino acids. Trimming removed 6 bases from V and 0 bases from J; junction bases left unmatched: 7. Germline CDR1 is MNHEY and CDR2 is SMNVEV (reference sequence). In nucleotides, the CDR3 is TGTGCCAGCAGCGGGACAGGCCTAGGTAGCAATCAGCCCCAGCATTTT. This gives the protein CASSGTGLGSNQPQHF.

The rearrangement joins TRBV7-9 to TRBJ1-6; a possible D gene is TRBD1 (5 bases). In germline, CDR1 is SEHNR, CDR2 FQNEAQ (reference sequence). The V end was cut by 7 bases, the J end by 9 bases, with 19 bases between. CDR3 size: 15 residues. CDR3: CASTGGDGGGSPLHF. CDR3 DNA: TGTGCCAGCACCGGCGGGGACGGGGGGGGTTCACCCCTCCACTTT.

The chain has TRBV2 and TRBJ1-2; 7 bases fit TRBD1. Germline trimming cut 10 bases from V and 0 bases from J; bases unmatched to any gene: 5. The CDR3 runs to 13 residues. Germline lookup yields CDR1 SNHLY and CDR2 FYNNEI. The DNA for the CDR3 is TGTGCCAAAACAGGGGAAGCTAACTATGGCTACACCTTC. Its translation is CAKTGEANYGYTF.

J is TRBJ1-3 and V is TRBV7-9; D might be TRBD1 (5 bases). The CDR3 consists of 14 residues. CDR1 and CDR2 from the germline V gene are SEHNR and FQNEAQ (reference sequence). Trimming removed 0 bases at V and 2 bases at J, with 5 bases between. The DNA of the CDR3 is TGTGCCAGCAGCTTAGCAGGGGCTGGAAACACCATATATTTT. This codes for CASSLAGAGNTIYF.

The rearrangement uses TRBV7-2 and TRBJ2-7, with a weak D call TRBD1 (6 bases). Germline-derived CDR1 and CDR2 are SGHTA and FQGNSA. The V end was cut by 2 bases, the J end by 4 bases, with 18 bases between. There are 16 residues in the CDR3. CDR3 nucleotides: TGTGCCAGCAGCTTAACGGGGAACAGGGTCTCGTACGAGCAGTACTTC. It encodes CASSLTGNRVSYEQYF.

This chain links TRBV5-1 with TRBJ2-5, with 10 bases that match TRBD2. The germline CDR1 and CDR2 sequences are SGHRS and YFSETQ. The CDR3 covers 17 residues. After removal of 2 bases from V and 1 base from J, the junction contained 8 bases not matched to a gene. This CDR3 is CASSFQTSGWSQETQYF. DNA for the CDR3: TGCGCCAGCAGCTTTCAGACTAGCGGGTGGAGCCAAGAGACCCAGTACTTC.

The chain links TRBV29-1 to TRBJ1-4; D is unclear. Germline CDR1 SQVTM, CDR2 ANQGSEA. V was clipped by 4 bases and J by 3 bases, with 9 bases between them. The CDR3 consists of 13 residues. This CDR3 is CSVAGVANEKLFF. The CDR3 DNA reads as TGCAGCGTTGCTGGAGTAGCTAATGAAAAACTGTTTTTT.

This clone has only a few counts. The rearrangement joins TRBV19 to TRBJ1-2; the D is unclear. There are 13 residues in the CDR3. Trimming removed 9 bases at V and 0 bases at J, with 11 bases between. The germline V gene encodes CDR1 LNHDA and CDR2 SQIVND (reference sequence). The CDR3, as DNA: TGTGCCAGCGCTTGGGCGACTAACTATGGCTACACCTTC. As protein: CASAWATNYGYTF.

The chain joins TRBV9 to TRBJ2-6; perhaps TRBD2 as D (7 bases). This CDR3 region has 18 residues. Germline V gene lookup returns CDR1 SGDLS and CDR2 YYNGEE. With 4 bases removed from V and 0 bases from J, the gap between germline ends came to 17 bases. CDR3 sequence reads: CASSLGGAGSSGANVLTF. For the CDR3, the DNA is TGTGCCAGCAGCCTGGGGGGGGCAGGGTCCTCTGGGGCCAACGTCCTGACTTTC.

Notes on this clone: Other DNA sequences in the same sample also yield this CDR3. The V gene is TRBV6-1, the J gene TRBJ1-2; 8 bases are shared with TRBD1. The CDR3 has 15 residues. Germline values: CDR1 MNHNS, CDR2 SASEGT. V lost 7 bases, J lost 7 bases, and 14 bases stayed unmatched. The CDR3 is CASISPTGVTSGYTF. CDR3 in DNA: TGTGCCAGCATCTCCCCGACAGGGGTTACCTCTGGCTACACCTTC.

Of note for this clone: One junction end does not reproduce the germline sequence, and a read error may be involved. The chain has TRBV6-5 and TRBJ2-7, with D possibly matching TRBD2 (5 bases). Germline V gene data show CDR1 as MNHEY and CDR2 as SVGAGI. The CDR3 extends over 13 amino acids. The CDR3 is CATIQGSPYGQYF. CDR3 in DNA: TGTGCCACCATACAAGGGAGCCCCTACGGGCAGTACTTC.

The chain combines TRBV6-1 with TRBJ2-5; 9 bases are shared with TRBD2. The V gene's germline CDR1 is MNHNS and CDR2 SASEGT. The CDR3 totals 15 residues. J lost 5 bases, V lost 8 bases, and 12 bases had no gene match. CDR3 sequence (DNA): TGTGCCAGCGGGACTAGCAGGGGAGGAGGGGAGACCCAGTACTTC. It encodes CASGTSRGGGETQYF.

This chain joins TRBV7-9 and TRBJ1-4; no definite D call. The CDR3 loop spans 13 amino acids. The germline V gene has CDR1 SEHNR and CDR2 FQNEAQ (reference sequence). V was clipped by 5 bases and J by 4 bases, with 8 bases between them. The CDR3 spells CASSRGNNEKLFF. The CDR3 nucleotides are TGTGCCAGCAGCAGAGGAAATAATGAAAAACTGTTTTTT.

The chain has TRBV18 and TRBJ1-2; 11 positions match TRBD1. Per germline, CDR1 KGHSH and CDR2 LQKENI. The junction had 2 bases not matched to a gene; V was cut back by 3 bases and J by 8 bases. The CDR3 contains 13 residues. CDR3 bases: TGTGCCAGCTCACCGGACAGGGGGCAAGGCTACACCTTC. This translates into CASSPDRGQGYTF.

J is TRBJ1-1 and V is TRBV6-5; D possibly corresponds to TRBD1 (6 bases). Germline lookup yields CDR1 MNHEY and CDR2 SVGAGI. V lost 3 bases, J lost 3 bases, and 8 bases lay in between. CDR3 length: 13 amino acids. In nucleotides, the CDR3 is TGTGCCAGCAGTTATGAGGGGGACACTGAAGCTTTCTTT. Residues: CASSYEGDTEAFF.

This rearrangement joins TRBV6-6 to TRBJ1-6; D is uncertain. The V end was cut by 8 bases, the J end by 8 bases, with 10 bases between. CDR1 is MNHNY, CDR2 SVGAGI, per germline (reference sequence). The CDR3 consists of 12 residues. The CDR3 DNA follows: TGTGCCAGCGGCCCCCAGGATTCACCCCTCCACTTT. Its translation is CASGPQDSPLHF.

This chain uses TRBV5-1 with TRBJ2-1; 8 bases line up with TRBD1. J was trimmed by 9 bases and V by 4 bases; bases with no gene match: 9. The CDR3 runs 14 residues. Germline V gene lookup returns CDR1 SGHRS and CDR2 YFSETQ. CDR3 bases: TGCGCCAGCAGCCGGACAGGGTTCGGCGGTGAGCAGTTCTTC. Its translation is CASSRTGFGGEQFF.

The chain has TRBV14 and TRBJ2-5; 8 bases align to TRBD2. Germline loops: CDR1 SGHDN, CDR2 FVKESK. This CDR3 comprises 13 residues. J gave up 3 bases and V 4 bases, and 1 base lay outside the gene matches. CDR3 DNA sequence: TGTGCCAGCAGCCTGGGACTAGAAGAGACCCAGTACTTC. This gives the protein CASSLGLEETQYF.

The chain employs TRBV19 and TRBJ1-2; 8 nucleotides line up with TRBD1. The junction had 6 bases not matched to a gene; V was cut back by 7 bases and J by 2 bases. Germline V lookup: CDR1 LNHDA, CDR2 SQIVND (reference sequence). The CDR3 runs to 14 residues. The CDR3 bases are TGTGCCAGTATTAGGACAGGGTGGAACTATGGCTACACCTTC. Encoded protein: CASIRTGWNYGYTF. The variable domain in full, completed from reference TRBV19 and TRBJ1-2, reads DGGITQSPKYLFRKEGQNVTLSCEQNLNHDAMYWYRQDPGQGLRLIYYSQIVNDFQKGDIAEGYSVSREKKESFPLTVTSAQKNPTAFYLCASIRTGWNYGYTFGSGTRLTVV.

V usage is TRBV5-6 and J usage is TRBJ2-5; the match to TRBD2 covers 8 bases. J gave up 2 bases and V 1 base, and 4 bases lay outside the gene matches. The CDR3 loop spans 15 amino acids. The germline CDR1 and CDR2 sequences are SGHDT and YYEEEE. For the CDR3, the DNA is TGTGCCAGCAGCTTGAGCGGGGGCACTCAAGAGACCCAGTACTTC. It translates to CASSLSGGTQETQYF.

This clone was recorded only once. The J gene is TRBJ2-7, the V gene TRBV7-9, with D possibly TRBD2 on 7 matching bases. Germline CDR1 is SEHNR and CDR2 is FQNEAQ (reference sequence). V was shortened by 6 bases and J by 2 bases, with 17 bases between the two germline ends. CDR3 size: 15 residues. Here the CDR3 DNA reads TGTGCCAGCAGTTCGGTGGGGGGGCTCGCCTACGAGCAGTACTTC. Its protein product is CASSSVGGLAYEQYF.

The V call is TRBV6-5, the J call TRBJ1-2, with TRBD1 identical over 7 bases. The CDR3 is 15 amino acids. Germline lookup yields CDR1 MNHEY and CDR2 SVGAGI. Unmatched junction bases numbered 4, after V lost 0 bases and J lost 3 bases. As DNA, the CDR3 is TGTGCCAGCAGTTACTCAAGGCAGGGGGACTATGGCTACACCTTC. Its protein product is CASSYSRQGDYGYTF.

The V and J genes are TRBV19 and TRBJ1-5; TRBD1 matches at 12 bases. V lost 8 bases, J lost 8 bases, and 10 bases stayed unmatched. This CDR3 is 15 amino acids long. CDR1 and CDR2 (germline): LNHDA, SQIVND (reference sequence). The CDR3 here is CASLAGTGGWEPQHF. The CDR3 DNA reads TGTGCCAGTCTGGCCGGGACAGGGGGCTGGGAGCCCCAGCATTTT.

The chain is built from TRBV5-1 and TRBJ2-2, with a tentative D call TRBD2 (7 bases). CDR1 and CDR2 from the germline V gene are SGHRS and YFSETQ. The V and J ends lost 3 bases and 4 bases respectively, with 13 bases between them. The CDR3 runs 15 residues. As DNA, the CDR3 is TGCGCCAGCAGCTCGCAGGGGAGGGGCACCGGGGAGCTGTTTTTT. Translating gives CASSSQGRGTGELFF. Full variable domain (rest looked up from reference TRBV5-1 and TRBJ2-2): KAGVTQTPRYLIKTRGQQVTLSCSPISGHRSVSWYQQTPGQGLQFLFEYFSETQRNKGNFPGRFSGRQFSNSRSEMNVSTLELGDSALYLCASSSQGRGTGELFFGEGSRLTVL.